A single sample gave rise to the 24 T cell receptor beta chains below, sequenced in a study of T cell repertoires in cytomegalovirus infection. TCRdb ran MiXCR on the reads and lists one entry per CDR3 protein. The sample carries about 600,000 distinct CDR3 sequences, more than 20% recorded once. The sequenced sample was CD8+ T cells from PBMCs. The receptors come from a human donor in good health (CMV status not recorded). Some clones in this sample may be carry-over from other donors' samples.

A remark on this clonotype: A clone one base away is much larger, so this may be a read error. The chain is built from TRBV6-2 or TRBV6-3 and TRBJ2-1, with 8 bases lining up with TRBD1. The ends lost 7 bases at V and 4 bases at J; junction bases unmatched: 9. Looked up from germline, CDR1 is MNHEY and CDR2 is SVGEGT. This CDR3 has 15 amino acids. The CDR3 reads CASTIQGGGYNEQFF. The DNA of the CDR3 is TGTGCCAGCACCATACAGGGGGGAGGATACAATGAGCAGTTCTTC.

This clonotype has a count of ten or more. This rearrangement joins TRBV7-2 to TRBJ2-7; D call uncertain. Trimming left V 3 bases short and J 3 bases short, with 9 bases between. The length of the CDR3 is 13 residues. In germline, CDR1 is SGHTA, CDR2 FQGNSA. The CDR3 is CASSFGYNYEQYF. CDR3 DNA: TGTGCCAGCAGCTTCGGGTACAACTACGAGCAGTACTTC.

On this clonotype: This clone may be a read error of a much larger clone one base away. DNA of the CDR3: TGTGCCAACAGTAACAACAGGGGGGGACAGCCCCAGCATTTT. Translating gives CANSNNRGGQPQHF. The chain recombines TRBV6-1 with TRBJ1-5, with 8 bases lining up with TRBD1. This CDR3 contains 14 residues. Germline V gene sequence: CDR1 MNHNS, CDR2 SASEGT.

About this clonotype: This clone may be a read error of a much larger clone one base away. J is TRBJ2-1 and V is TRBV7-6; tentative D call: TRBD2 (6 bases). V lost 8 bases and J 7 bases, leaving 15 bases between the germline ends. The CDR3 length is 13 residues. CDR1 is SGHVS, CDR2 FNYEAQ, per germline. CDR3 residues: CASGGGGMNEQFF. The CDR3 DNA is TGTGCCAGCGGAGGAGGAGGGATGAATGAGCAGTTCTTC.

This clonotype was seen ten or more times. This sequence joins TRBV28 and TRBJ2-3; 7 bases are a match to TRBD1. J gave up 2 bases and V 3 bases, and 8 bases lay outside the gene matches. The CDR3 has 16 amino acids. CDR1 is MDHEN and CDR2 is SYDVKM in the germline V gene. The CDR3 loop is CASSFRDRGFTDTQYF. In nucleotides, the CDR3 is TGTGCCAGCAGTTTCCGGGACAGAGGCTTCACAGATACGCAGTATTTT.

This clonotype was seen more than once but under ten times. This rearrangement joins TRBV5-1 to TRBJ2-4; 11 bases line up with TRBD1. The CDR3 loop spans 17 amino acids. The V gene end was trimmed by 4 bases and the J gene end by 7 bases; junction bases not matched to a gene: 13. Germline CDR1 SGHRS, CDR2 YFSETQ. The CDR3 DNA reads TGCGCCAGCAGCCCCGGGACAGGGGGTCCTATGAAGAACATTCAGTACTTC. This sequence encodes CASSPGTGGPMKNIQYF.

Ten or more counts support this clonotype. V is TRBV7-9 and J is TRBJ1-2, with a tentative D call TRBD1 (6 bases). Germline lookup yields CDR1 SEHNR and CDR2 FQNEAQ (reference sequence). This CDR3 spans 14 amino acids. The V end was cut by 1 base, the J end by 6 bases, with 12 bases between. CDR3 protein: CASSLGWTVDGYTF. The CDR3 nucleotides are TGTGCCAGCAGCTTAGGGTGGACAGTCGATGGCTACACCTTC.

The table lists this clonotype with a count of one. V is TRBV15 and J is TRBJ2-1; 8 bases line up with TRBD1. The germline V gene has CDR1 LNHNV and CDR2 YYDKDF (reference sequence). This CDR3 is built from 18 residues. With 2 bases clipped from V and 3 bases from J, the junction kept 12 bases outside the gene matches. The CDR3 loop reads CATSRQDYRGLNYNEQFF. In DNA form, the CDR3 reads TGTGCCACCAGCAGACAGGATTACAGGGGGTTGAACTACAATGAGCAGTTCTTC.

This clonotype was detected many times. The V gene is TRBV6-1, the J gene TRBJ1-2, with D uncertain. The CDR3 extends over 13 amino acids. The germline CDR1 and CDR2 sequences are MNHNS and SASEGT. V lost 1 base and J 4 bases, leaving 7 bases between the germline ends. The CDR3 reads CASSEGSIYGYTF. CDR3 sequence (DNA): TGTGCCAGCAGTGAAGGCAGCATCTATGGCTACACCTTC.

The chain joins TRBV12-5 to TRBJ1-1, with a possible D match to TRBD1 (5 bases). CDR1 and CDR2 from the germline V gene are LGHNT and FRNRAP. The CDR3 extends over 13 amino acids. V dropped 3 bases and J dropped 6 bases, with 11 bases sitting between them. In DNA, the CDR3 is TGTGCTAGTGGTTTCCAGGGTGGGTCTGAAGCTTTCTTT. Amino acid sequence: CASGFQGGSEAFF.

This clonotype was counted at least ten times. J is TRBJ1-1 and V is TRBV6-5; D gene ambiguous. V lost 3 bases, J lost 0 bases, and 8 bases lay in between. The CDR3 is 14 amino acids. Germline CDR1 reads MNHEY; CDR2 reads SVGAGI. DNA for the CDR3: TGTGCCAGCAGTTATGGGCCGGTGAACACTGAAGCTTTCTTT. Its translation: CASSYGPVNTEAFF.

This clonotype was counted only a few times. The chain has TRBV12-3 or TRBV12-4 and TRBJ2-1, with unresolved D. The germline V and J ends were trimmed by 3 bases and 4 bases, with 7 bases remaining between them. This CDR3 region has 13 residues. The CDR3 loop reads CASSFRQYNEQFF. CDR3 DNA sequence: TGTGCCAGCAGTTTTCGTCAGTACAATGAGCAGTTCTTC.

This clonotype has more than one count but fewer than ten. At one of its ends the junction is not consistent with the germline gene, which may arise from a read error. The chain links TRBV20-1 to TRBJ2-5, with 7 bases that match TRBD1. The CDR3 is 13 residues long. CDR1 DFQATT and CDR2 SNEGSKA come from the germline V gene (reference sequence). CDR3 residues: CSANQGDGETQYF. In DNA form, the CDR3 reads TGCAGTGCCAACCAGGGGGACGGGGAGACCCAGTACTTT.

The chain has TRBV11-2 and TRBJ2-3, with D unclear. Trimming pared 3 bases from V and 6 bases from J, leaving 13 bases between. CDR3 length: 14 residues. The V gene's germline CDR1 is SGHAT and CDR2 FQNNGV. As DNA, the CDR3 is TGTGCCAGCAGCTTCTTACCTCCTGCGGATACGCAGTATTTT. It is translated as CASSFLPPADTQYF. The whole variable domain, filled in from reference TRBV11-2 and TRBJ2-3, reads EAGVAQSPRYKIIEKRQSVAFWCNPISGHATLYWYQQILGQGPKLLIQFQNNGVVDDSQLPKDRFSAERLKGVDSTLKIQPAKLEDSAVYLCASSFLPPADTQYFGPGTRLTVL.

This clonotype was picked up many times. One junction end does not reproduce the germline sequence, and a read error may be involved. The chain carries TRBV6-5 and TRBJ1-1, with D possibly matching TRBD1 (6 bases). CDR3 length: 14 residues. CDR1 is MNHEY and CDR2 is SVGAGI in the germline V gene. In DNA form, the CDR3 reads TGTGCCAGCAGCTACTCACAGGGCAACACTGAAGCTTTCTTT. This sequence encodes CASSYSQGNTEAFF.

The V call is TRBV29-1, the J call TRBJ2-7, with D perhaps TRBD2 (6 bases). Germline assignment: CDR1 SQVTM and CDR2 ANQGSEA. The V and J ends lost 7 bases and 2 bases respectively, with 15 bases between them. The CDR3 spans 13 residues. The CDR3 coding sequence is TGCAGCGGTGGAGGGCTGTCCCCCTACGAGCAGTACTTC. This encodes CSGGGLSPYEQYF.

The V and J genes are TRBV6-4 and TRBJ1-3, with 7 bases lining up with TRBD1. The junction had 14 bases not matched to a gene; V was cut back by 0 bases and J by 0 bases. This CDR3 contains 20 residues. Per the germline V gene, CDR1 is MRHNA and CDR2 is SNTAGT. The CDR3, as DNA: TGTGCCAGCAGTGACTCGAGATTGCCAGGGGGGGCCCGCTCTGGAAACACCATATATTTT. It encodes CASSDSRLPGGARSGNTIYF.

The gene calls are TRBV28 and TRBJ2-3; D remains ambiguous. The CDR3 consists of 11 residues. V shed 10 bases and J shed 2 bases, with 7 bases lying between them. In germline, CDR1 is MDHEN, CDR2 SYDVKM. CDR3 nucleotides: TGTGCCACCGCTTTCACAGATACGCAGTATTTT. It yields the protein CATAFTDTQYF.

The V call is TRBV20-1, the J call TRBJ2-5, with D possibly being TRBD2 (6 bases). This CDR3 has 15 amino acids. Germline values: CDR1 DFQATT, CDR2 SNEGSKA (reference sequence). V lost 2 bases, J lost 7 bases, and 20 bases lay in between. The CDR3 reads CSARTRGLNGATQYF. The CDR3 DNA sequence: TGCAGTGCTAGAACCCGGGGACTTAACGGAGCGACCCAGTACTTC.

This clonotype has at least ten counts. The gene calls are TRBV6-2 or TRBV6-3 and TRBJ2-1; D gene ambiguous. The CDR3 spans 13 residues. The germline V gene encodes CDR1 MNHEY and CDR2 SVGEGT. Trimming shortened V by 6 bases and J by 4 bases, and 10 bases separated the two germline ends. The DNA of the CDR3 is TGTGCCAGCAGCCCCTTTGGGTACAATGAGCAGTTCTTC. Protein: CASSPFGYNEQFF.

To note about this clonotype: A much more abundant neighbour one base away suggests this may be a read error. This rearrangement joins TRBV12-3 or TRBV12-4 to TRBJ2-2, with TRBD1 matching 9 bases. CDR3 size: 16 residues. The CDR3 spells CASTPPGTGNIGELFF. CDR3 DNA: TGTGCCAGCACCCCTCCCGGGACAGGGAACATCGGGGAGCTGTTTTTT.

This clonotype was observed at least ten times. The J gene is TRBJ2-5, the V gene TRBV7-6, with D perhaps matching TRBD1 (6 bases). V lost 1 base and J 1 base, leaving 7 bases between the germline ends. Looked up from germline, CDR1 is SGHVS and CDR2 is FNYEAQ. The CDR3 is 14 residues long. DNA for the CDR3: TGTGCCAGCAGCTTAGGGGACACCCAAGAGACCCAGTACTTC. It translates to CASSLGDTQETQYF.

With respect to this clonotype: A read error is possible here, since a much larger clone lies one base away. The chain links TRBV7-9 to TRBJ2-1; no reliable D call. The CDR3 is 12 amino acids. Per the germline V gene, CDR1 is SEHNR and CDR2 is FQNEAQ (reference sequence). The CDR3 here is CTILRHSNEQFF. In DNA form, the CDR3 reads TGTACCATCCTACGGCATTCCAATGAGCAGTTCTTC.

V and J are TRBV2 and TRBJ1-5, with D maybe TRBD1 (6 bases). The CDR3 sequence is 14 residues long. CDR1 is SNHLY and CDR2 is FYNNEI in the germline V gene. Trimming removed 7 bases at V and 3 bases at J, with 13 bases between. CDR3 bases: TGTGCCAGCACCCCGGACAGCCTCAATCAGCCCCAGCATTTT. Amino acids: CASTPDSLNQPQHF.